Included here is one T cell receptor (beta chain) sequence, with context. Ten or more counts support this clonotype. This clone's antigen is unknown. No clone much larger than this one lies a single base away; base qualities are absent. The sample comes from a study of T cell repertoires in cytomegalovirus infection (dated by TCRdb to about 2019). Broadly, across the study: Alongside well-studied HLA-B-restricted epitopes, the peptide stimulations were aimed at recently identified HLA-C-restricted CMV epitopes, whose presentation resists viral immunomodulation. Donor HLA type was relevant to the analysis, as public TCR beta signatures indicated carriage of CMV infection together with the matching HLA type. The paper as a whole reports these results and caveats: In both this cohort and an independent cohort of approximately 350 donors, the cumulative frequency of public TCR beta family members distinguished carriers of CMV infection plus the relevant HLA type. The ex vivo response was dominated by HLA-C-restricted CMV-specific TCR beta clonotypes, which also provided the single most frequent clonotype in two of eight donors.

The reads were generated on an Illumina HiSeq 1500. TCRdb trimmed public reads at Q25 via fastp, called clones via MiXCR and kept in-frame beta chains. Here each entry gathers all rows of one CDR3 protein and keeps the most common genes and DNA. The table for this sample lists fewer than 650,000 distinct CDR3 sequences; roughly 42% of them were counted only once. 48% of the sample goes to the ten largest clones. The treatment or condition label, as the study defines it: in vitro stimulation with specific CMV peptide epitopes to enrich CMV-specific T cells. The starting material was cultured PBMCs, obtained from culture after CMV antigen stimulation. The sequence came from a human donor in good health (CMV status not recorded). Some clones in this sample may be carry-over from other donors' samples.

The CDR3 region has the sequence CASSPGQGLNTEAFF. The sequenced DNA is TGTGCCAGCAGCCCTGGACAGGGACTGAACACTGAAGCTTTCTTT. Here the chain combines TRBV11-2 and TRBJ1-1, with 8 junctional bases fitting TRBD1. The CDR3 holds 15 amino acids from the cysteine to the phenylalanine. Of the read, only the CDR3 DNA is kept; its 45 bases are in frame from base 1. Germline trimming: 5 bases from V, 0 bases from J; junction bases outside gene matches: 5. For CDR1 and CDR2, the germline V gene lists SGHAT and FQNNGV.